This T cell receptor (beta chain) was found in a study of blood T cell repertoires in COVID-19. Using immunoSEQ multiplex PCR, the repertoire was profiled, and TCRdb retains in-frame clones only, with some absent. This table holds roughly 100,000 clones, about 86% found once. The germline gives CDR1 SGHRS, CDR2 YFSETQ. The V gene lost 4 bases and the J gene lost 0 bases, with 10 bases spanning the gap. This CDR3 has 15 residues. The sample holds one count of this clone. This sequence joins TRBV5-1 and TRBJ2-2, with D unclear. Sequencing was done on a sample of peripheral blood. This clonotype originated in a woman of 80 years or more with active or convalescent COVID-19. The CDR3 sequence is CASSPTLANTGELFF. CDR3 DNA sequence: TGCGCCAGCAGCCCGACCCTAGCGAACACCGGGGAGCTGTTTTTT. The whole variable domain, filled in from reference TRBV5-1 and TRBJ2-2, reads KAGVTQTPRYLIKTRGQQVTLSCSPISGHRSVSWYQQTPGQGLQFLFEYFSETQRNKGNFPGRFSGRQFSNSRSEMNVSTLELGDSALYLCASSPTLANTGELFFGEGSRLTVL.